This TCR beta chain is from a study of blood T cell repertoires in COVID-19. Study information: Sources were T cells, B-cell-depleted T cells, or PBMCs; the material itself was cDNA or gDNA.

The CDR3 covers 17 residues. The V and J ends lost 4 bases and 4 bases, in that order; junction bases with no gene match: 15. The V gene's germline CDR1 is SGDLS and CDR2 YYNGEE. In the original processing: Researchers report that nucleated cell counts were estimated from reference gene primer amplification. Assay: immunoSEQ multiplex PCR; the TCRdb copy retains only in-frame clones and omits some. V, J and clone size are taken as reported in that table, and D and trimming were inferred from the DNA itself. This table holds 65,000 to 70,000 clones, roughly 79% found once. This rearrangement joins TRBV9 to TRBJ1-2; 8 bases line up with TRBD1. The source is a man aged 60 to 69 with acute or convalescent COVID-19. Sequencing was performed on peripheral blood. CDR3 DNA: TGTGCCAGCAGCTCAACCCCGGGACAGGCTTTGGTCTATGGCTACACCTTC. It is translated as CASSSTPGQALVYGYTF.